A single sample is the source of the 18 T cell receptor beta chains below, sequenced in a study of T-cell memory formation after mild COVID-19. MiXCR was run by TCRdb on the 5' RACE reads, yielding one entry per CDR3 protein. The sample yields approximately 210,000 distinct CDR3 sequences, roughly a tenth seen once. Sequencing input: PBMCs or a T cell subset sorted from them (not recorded which). The source of these receptors is a man between 18 and 29 years old who had mild COVID-19 (a few samples of this study predate the infection). Cell type and time point are not known.

V and J are TRBV11-2 and TRBJ2-4; D possibly corresponds to TRBD2 (5 bases). Trimming cost V 5 bases and J 0 bases, with 14 bases left between them. CDR3 length: 16 amino acids. The germline V gene encodes CDR1 SGHAT and CDR2 FQNNGV. The CDR3 reads CASSELVFLAKNIQYF. CDR3 sequence (DNA): TGTGCCAGCAGCGAACTAGTTTTCCTAGCCAAAAACATTCAGTACTTC.

V and J are TRBV4-1 and TRBJ2-3; D gene ambiguous. This CDR3 has 15 residues. V was cut by 2 bases and J by 0 bases, with 9 bases left in between. Germline loops: CDR1 MGHRA, CDR2 YSYEKL. The CDR3 bases are TGCGCCAGCAGCCAAACGACCACTAGCACAGATACGCAGTATTTT. Translated, it gives CASSQTTTSTDTQYF.

This clonotype turned up a few times. The CDR3 sequence: CASSTDRGRNEQFF. In nucleotides, the CDR3 is TGTGCCAGCAGCACCGACAGGGGCCGAAATGAGCAGTTCTTC. This rearrangement joins TRBV7-9 to TRBJ2-1, with 8 bases fitting TRBD1. Germline loops: CDR1 SEHNR, CDR2 FQNEAQ (reference sequence). The V segment lost 5 bases and the J segment 7 bases; nucleotides outside the gene matches: 7. The CDR3 loop spans 14 amino acids.

Many counts were recorded for this clonotype. V gene TRBV5-5 combines with J gene TRBJ1-2, with TRBD1 matching 7 bases. CDR1 SGHKS and CDR2 YYEKEE come from the germline V gene (reference sequence). Trimming took 1 base from V and 4 from J; bases not matched to a gene: 7. The CDR3 totals 15 residues. As DNA, the CDR3 is TGTGCCAGCAGCTTGTCCGGGACAGACGTCTATGGCTACACCTTC. It encodes CASSLSGTDVYGYTF.

This clonotype was counted only a few times. The gene calls are TRBV4-1 and TRBJ1-2; a possible D gene is TRBD1 (5 bases). The CDR3 runs to 15 residues. Deletions cut 1 base from V and 3 bases from J, with 12 bases between. The V gene's germline CDR1 is MGHRA and CDR2 YSYEKL. The CDR3 nucleotides are TGCGCCAGCAGCCAAGTTCGGGGCGCGGACTATGGCTACACCTTC. Translated, it gives CASSQVRGADYGYTF.

This clonotype has just a few counts. This chain uses TRBV28 with TRBJ1-2; D call uncertain. The V and J ends lost 1 base and 4 bases respectively, with 10 bases between them. The CDR3 spans 14 residues. Per germline, CDR1 MDHEN and CDR2 SYDVKM. CDR3 in DNA: TGTGCCAGCAGTTTATCCGGGAATGCCTATGGCTACACCTTC. Translation gives CASSLSGNAYGYTF.

The V gene is TRBV7-3, the J gene TRBJ2-5; D uncertain. Germline loops: CDR1 SGHTA, CDR2 FQGTGA. This CDR3 comprises 13 residues. V dropped 1 base and J dropped 5 bases, with 8 bases sitting between them. The CDR3: CASSLSARETQYF. In DNA form, the CDR3 reads TGTGCCAGCAGCTTAAGCGCCCGGGAGACCCAGTACTTC.

The chain combines TRBV6-1 with TRBJ1-2, with D unresolved. V gave up 1 base and J gave up 4 bases, with 10 bases separating them. CDR3 length: 14 amino acids. Germline CDR1 MNHNS, CDR2 SASEGT. In DNA, the CDR3 is TGTGCCAGCAGTGAAGATGGTCGTACCTATGGCTACACCTTC. Encoded protein: CASSEDGRTYGYTF.

The table lists this clonotype with a few counts. This chain's CDR3 is CATKQGRTEAFF. The DNA for the CDR3 is TGTGCCACCAAACAGGGTCGAACGGAAGCTTTCTTT. The chain couples TRBV15 to TRBJ1-1, with D possibly matching TRBD1 (6 bases). This CDR3 contains 12 residues. CDR1 and CDR2 from the germline V gene are LNHNV and YYDKDF (reference sequence). Trimming stripped 7 bases from V and 8 bases from J, with 14 bases between.

This chain links TRBV5-1 with TRBJ2-7, with D unresolved. Trimming left V 0 bases short and J 2 bases short, with 9 bases between. The CDR3 runs to 14 residues. The germline V gene encodes CDR1 SGHRS and CDR2 YFSETQ. CDR3 bases: TGCGCCAGCAGCTTGGGGGTGTTAACCTACGAGCAGTACTTC. Translated: CASSLGVLTYEQYF.

This clonotype occurred many times. The chain couples TRBV20-1 to TRBJ2-7, with D possibly matching TRBD2 (7 bases). Germline-derived CDR1 and CDR2 are DFQATT and SNEGSKA (reference sequence). The CDR3 has 14 amino acids. V lost 1 base to trimming and J lost 4 bases, with 14 bases between them. CDR3 DNA sequence: TGCAGTGCTAGAGGGGAGGGGGGACGATACGAGCAGTACTTC. The encoded protein is CSARGEGGRYEQYF.

This clonotype was seen ten or more times. J is TRBJ2-2 and V is TRBV5-1; D not resolved. The CDR3 extends over 13 amino acids. The germline V and J ends were trimmed by 0 bases and 6 bases, with 6 bases remaining between them. Germline CDR1 is SGHRS and CDR2 is YFSETQ. CDR3 DNA sequence: TGCGCCAGCAGCTTGGGCGGCCCCGGGGAGCTGTTTTTT. This translates into CASSLGGPGELFF. Full variable domain (outside the CDR3, taken from reference TRBV5-1 and TRBJ2-2): KAGVTQTPRYLIKTRGQQVTLSCSPISGHRSVSWYQQTPGQGLQFLFEYFSETQRNKGNFPGRFSGRQFSNSRSEMNVSTLELGDSALYLCASSLGGPGELFFGEGSRLTVL.

There are many counts of this clonotype. The J gene is TRBJ1-3, the V gene TRBV5-1, with D possibly matching TRBD1 (5 bases). Between the trimmed V and J ends, which lost 3 bases and 0 bases, there was a span of 16 bases. The CDR3 has 17 residues. Germline lookup yields CDR1 SGHRS and CDR2 YFSETQ. DNA of the CDR3: TGCGCCAGCAGCTGGGGGGGTAGACCTGACTCTGGAAACACCATATATTTT. It specifies CASSWGGRPDSGNTIYF.

This clonotype was seen a few times. V usage is TRBV18 and J usage is TRBJ2-2; 7 bases line up with TRBD1. After removal of 3 bases from V and 4 bases from J, the junction contained 5 bases not matched to a gene. CDR3 size: 15 residues. Germline V gene lookup returns CDR1 KGHSH and CDR2 LQKENI. CDR3 loop: CASSPDRPVTGELFF. Written as DNA, the CDR3 is TGTGCCAGCTCACCGGACAGGCCGGTCACCGGGGAGCTGTTTTTT.

This clonotype has just a few counts. This rearrangement joins TRBV7-9 to TRBJ1-2; weak D call: TRBD1 (5 bases). CDR1 is SEHNR, CDR2 FQNEAQ, per germline (reference sequence). Deletions cut 4 bases from V and 2 bases from J, with 11 bases between. The CDR3 runs 14 residues. As DNA, the CDR3 is TGTGCCAGCAGCTCCGACAGTGTCAACTATGGCTACACCTTC. Translated: CASSSDSVNYGYTF.

This clonotype was seen many times. The chain combines TRBV7-9 with TRBJ2-1; 7 bases are a match to TRBD2. Per germline, CDR1 SEHNR and CDR2 FQNEAQ (reference sequence). The V gene end was trimmed by 3 bases and the J gene end by 5 bases; junction bases not matched to a gene: 4. CDR3 length equals 14 residues. CDR3: CASSFGGGNNEQFF. As DNA, the CDR3 is TGTGCCAGCAGCTTTGGCGGGGGAAACAATGAGCAGTTCTTC.

The rearrangement uses TRBV20-1 and TRBJ2-1; 11 nucleotides align to TRBD2. The ends lost 6 bases at V and 9 bases at J; junction bases unmatched: 13. The CDR3 length is 15 residues. Germline-derived CDR1 and CDR2 are DFQATT and SNEGSKA (reference sequence). Written as DNA, the CDR3 is TGCAGTGCCCTTTCTCGAGTAGCGGGGGGGGCTGAGCAGTTCTTC. Protein: CSALSRVAGGAEQFF.

The sample holds a few counts of this clonotype. The rearrangement uses TRBV9 and TRBJ1-3; D is undetermined. The CDR3 consists of 15 residues. V dropped 5 bases and J dropped 0 bases, with 12 bases sitting between them. The germline gives CDR1 SGDLS, CDR2 YYNGEE. The CDR3 reads CASSPDGHSGNTIYF. As DNA, the CDR3 is TGTGCCAGCAGTCCCGACGGCCACTCTGGAAACACCATATATTTT.